The 21 T cell receptor beta chains given below trace back to one sample, sequenced in a study of blood T cell repertoires in COVID-19. Profiled with immunoSEQ multiplex PCR; TCRdb holds only in-frame clones, not every one. This sample yields about 76,000 clones, of which about 80% are seen a single time; around 12% belongs to the top ten. Sample: peripheral blood. Receptor source: a human donor in a cohort sampled during active COVID-19.

This clone has a count of ten or more. This chain joins TRBV10-3 and TRBJ2-7; no clear D. The length of the CDR3 is 12 residues. Deletions cut 8 bases from V and 3 bases from J, with 11 bases between. Germline V lookup: CDR1 ENHRY, CDR2 SYGVKD. The DNA of the CDR3 is TGTGCCATCGGCACCCCCAGCTACGAGCAGTACTTC. This gives the protein CAIGTPSYEQYF.

V gene TRBV20-1 combines with J gene TRBJ1-6; 9 positions match TRBD1. CDR1 and CDR2 from the germline V gene are DFQATT and SNEGSKA (reference sequence). The trim removed 3 bases at V and 7 bases at J, leaving 4 bases unmatched. The CDR3 extends over 14 amino acids. CDR3 nucleotide sequence: TGCAGTGCTAGTGGTGGACAGGGGAATTCACCCCTCCACTTT. Residues: CSASGGQGNSPLHF.

This chain uses TRBV30 with TRBJ2-1; 9 bases map to TRBD2. CDR1 and CDR2 (germline): GTSNPN, SVGIG (reference sequence). J lost 4 bases, V lost 2 bases, and 6 bases had no gene match. The CDR3 is 15 residues long. Here the CDR3 reads CAWSPLAGAYNEQFF. CDR3 bases: TGTGCCTGGAGTCCATTAGCGGGAGCTTACAATGAGCAGTTCTTC.

This chain links TRBV10-1 with TRBJ1-5; D is possibly TRBD1 (6 bases). V dropped 6 bases and J dropped 0 bases, with 12 bases sitting between them. This CDR3 region has 15 residues. The germline V gene encodes CDR1 WNHNN and CDR2 SYGVQD (reference sequence). Here the CDR3 reads CASRGTLYSNQPQHF. In nucleotides, the CDR3 is TGCGCCAGCAGGGGGACACTCTATAGCAATCAGCCCCAGCATTTT.

The chain links TRBV7-2 to TRBJ1-5; D unresolved. Trimming removed 5 bases from V and 6 bases from J, with 20 bases in between. The CDR3 has 16 amino acids. The germline V gene encodes CDR1 SGHTA and CDR2 FQGNSA. For the CDR3, the DNA is TGTGCCAGCAGCCCTCGGGGAGGCCCCCCGGGTCAGCCCCAGCATTTT. Residues: CASSPRGGPPGQPQHF.

This chain connects TRBV7-3 to TRBJ2-3, with TRBD2 identical over 7 bases. The germline gives CDR1 SGHTA, CDR2 FQGTGA. The J segment lost 8 bases and the V segment lost 4 bases, leaving 6 bases of the junction unmatched. This CDR3 is built from 13 residues. CDR3 bases: TGTGCCAGCAGCTCCCCCCCGGGGGGTACGCAGTATTTT. The encoded protein is CASSSPPGGTQYF.

This chain uses TRBV11-3 with TRBJ1-1; the D is unclear. Trimming took off 5 bases at V and 5 bases at J, with 9 bases between the two ends. CDR3 size: 12 residues. The germline V gene has CDR1 SGHNT and CDR2 YENEEA. Here the CDR3 DNA reads TGTGCCAGCAGCACGCTGAGTACTGAAGCTTTCTTT. Its protein product is CASSTLSTEAFF.

V and J are TRBV7-9 and TRBJ2-3, with 7 positions matching TRBD2. CDR1 is SEHNR, CDR2 FQNEAQ, per germline (reference sequence). The CDR3 is 13 residues long. Unmatched junction bases numbered 6, after V lost 7 bases and J lost 5 bases. DNA for the CDR3: TGTGCCAGCACTGCTAGCGGAGGAGATACGCAGTATTTT. Translation gives CASTASGGDTQYF.

As DNA, the CDR3 is TGTGCCAGCAGCGGAGCCTCCGCGGGCTATGGCTACACCTTC. It specifies CASSGASAGYGYTF. This sequence joins TRBV5-4 and TRBJ1-2; D gene unclear. With 4 bases removed from V and 4 bases from J, the gap between germline ends came to 14 bases. Germline CDR1 is SGHNT and CDR2 is YYREEE (reference sequence). CDR3 length: 14 amino acids.

V usage is TRBV11-2 and J usage is TRBJ2-5; a possible D gene is TRBD2 (5 bases). The CDR3 has 16 amino acids. The V gene's germline CDR1 is SGHAT and CDR2 FQNNGV. Deletions cut 5 bases from V and 0 bases from J, with 16 bases between. The CDR3 loop is CASSGTGKGNQETQYF. In nucleotides, the CDR3 is TGTGCCAGCAGCGGCACGGGAAAAGGAAACCAAGAGACCCAGTACTTC.

The chain's CDR3 is CASSPGTGPGEQYF. The CDR3 nucleotides read TGTGCCAGCAGCCCCGGAACAGGGCCCGGCGAGCAGTACTTC. This chain uses TRBV7-2 with TRBJ2-7, with a tentative D call TRBD1 (6 bases). Trimming took 5 bases from V and 6 from J, leaving 17 bases between them. Germline loops: CDR1 SGHTA, CDR2 FQGNSA. This CDR3 region has 14 residues.

This chain joins TRBV11-2 and TRBJ1-1; D gene unclear. The CDR3 length is 13 residues. V lost 1 base and J lost 1, with 4 bases in between. CDR1 SGHAT and CDR2 FQNNGV come from the germline V gene. The CDR3 DNA follows: TGTGCCAGCAGCTTAGGCGGGAACACTGAAGCTTTCTTT. Its protein is CASSLGGNTEAFF.

The chain links TRBV12-5 to TRBJ1-1; no definite D call. Trimming left V 1 base short and J 4 bases short, with 7 bases between. Germline V gene lookup returns CDR1 LGHNT and CDR2 FRNRAP. This CDR3 is 13 amino acids long. CDR3 residues: CASGLGPSTEAFF. For the CDR3, the DNA is TGTGCTAGTGGTTTGGGGCCCAGCACTGAAGCTTTCTTT.

The genes are TRBV7-2 and TRBJ2-2; 10 bases match TRBD2. CDR1 and CDR2 (germline): SGHTA, FQGNSA. This CDR3 contains 19 residues. V shed 7 bases and J 3 bases; nucleotides not matched to a gene: 17. CDR3 coding DNA: TGTGCCAGCACCATAGAGGAGTTCAGGGGACTAGCGTACACCGGGGAGCTGTTTTTT. Protein sequence: CASTIEEFRGLAYTGELFF.

This chain joins TRBV4-1 and TRBJ2-6; a weak D match, TRBD2 (7 bases). The V end lost 7 bases, the J end lost 0 bases, and 19 bases lay between the germline ends. This CDR3 is built from 18 residues. The V gene's germline CDR1 is MGHRA and CDR2 YSYEKL. Written as DNA, the CDR3 is TGCGCCAGCACTAAAGGGGGGGGAGAGGCCTCTGGGGCCAACGTCCTGACTTTC. This sequence encodes CASTKGGGEASGANVLTF.

The V gene is TRBV19, the J gene TRBJ1-6; TRBD1 agrees at 12 bases. Germline V gene data show CDR1 as LNHDA and CDR2 as SQIVND (reference sequence). Unmatched junction bases numbered 12, after V lost 6 bases and J lost 9 bases. The CDR3 extends over 17 amino acids. CDR3 sequence reads: CASRGPGTGGASSPLHF. The CDR3 DNA sequence: TGTGCCAGTAGGGGCCCCGGGACAGGGGGCGCGAGTTCACCCCTCCACTTT.

This chain uses TRBV7-3 with TRBJ2-3; D gene ambiguous. The CDR3 consists of 13 residues. Trimming cost V 3 bases and J 0 bases, with 4 bases left between them. The germline V gene has CDR1 SGHTA and CDR2 FQGTGA. This CDR3 is CASSFGSTDTQYF. The CDR3 DNA is TGTGCCAGCAGCTTCGGGAGCACAGATACGCAGTATTTT.

The CDR3 protein is CASSLNRGDTDTQYF. Written as DNA, the CDR3 is TGCGCCAGCAGCTTGAACAGGGGAGACACAGATACGCAGTATTTT. The chain is built from TRBV5-1 and TRBJ2-3; 7 nucleotides line up with TRBD1. V lost 1 base to trimming and J lost 2 bases; unmatched junction nucleotides: 4. From germline, CDR1 is SGHRS and CDR2 YFSETQ. The CDR3 totals 15 residues.

This chain links TRBV7-8 with TRBJ2-6, with D possibly TRBD1 on 5 matching bases. CDR3 length equals 15 residues. V was cut by 2 bases and J by 5 bases, with 10 bases left in between. Germline V gene sequence: CDR1 SGHVS, CDR2 FQNEAQ. The CDR3 DNA follows: TGTGCCAGCAGCTTATCAGGGAATAGGGCCAACGTCCTGACTTTC. It translates to CASSLSGNRANVLTF. Together with reference TRBV7-8 and TRBJ2-6, the CDR3 gives the full variable domain: GAGVSQSPRYKVAKRGQDVALRCDPISGHVSLFWYQQALGQGPEFLTYFQNEAQLDKSGLPSDRFFAERPEGSVSTLKIQRTQQEDSAVYLCASSLSGNRANVLTFGAGSRLTVL.

This chain links TRBV12-3 or TRBV12-4 with TRBJ2-2; perhaps TRBD2 as D (5 bases). The CDR3 spans 12 residues. Deletions cut 6 bases from V and 5 bases from J, with 7 bases between. This chain's CDR3 is CASRRGTGELFF. The CDR3 coding sequence is TGTGCCAGCAGACGGGGTACCGGGGAGCTGTTTTTT.

The V and J genes are TRBV24-1 and TRBJ2-1; 12 bases agree with TRBD2. The germline V gene encodes CDR1 KGHDR and CDR2 SFDVKD. The CDR3 is 19 amino acids. Germline trimming cut 7 bases from V and 0 bases from J; bases unmatched to any gene: 12. The CDR3: CATSPRGLAGLSSYNEQFF. The CDR3 DNA follows: TGTGCCACCAGCCCTCGGGGACTAGCGGGCCTTAGCTCCTACAATGAGCAGTTCTTC.